Reported below is one T cell receptor (beta chain). Its antigen is undetermined. TCRdb's copy holds only in-frame clones and misses some; the assay was immunoSEQ multiplex PCR. The sample has 12,000 to 15,000 clones; around 98% are singletons. This entry is derived from a study of monozygotic twins with cystic fibrosis. Looking at the study overall: With roughly 16 PCR cycles, barcoded libraries came from about 3.2 micrograms of fragmented DNA.

Overall study results and limits: No link emerged between shared CDR3 counts and age, concordance or severity. Co-twins had the most similar V usage for 13 of 16 pairs, J for 8. Low clonality (median roughly 0.0095) suggested a mostly naive repertoire.

CDR3 length equals 14 residues. Germline values: CDR1 SGHRS, CDR2 YFSETQ. V was trimmed by 0 bases and J by 6 bases, leaving 12 bases between them. This receptor was identified in a girl aged 2 to 10 with cystic fibrosis. Specimen: blood. The chain combines TRBV5-1 with TRBJ1-2, with D perhaps matching TRBD1 (6 bases). DNA for the CDR3: TGCGCCAGCAGCTTGGCTTTGGGGGCCGATGGCTACACCTTC. Translated, it gives CASSLALGADGYTF.